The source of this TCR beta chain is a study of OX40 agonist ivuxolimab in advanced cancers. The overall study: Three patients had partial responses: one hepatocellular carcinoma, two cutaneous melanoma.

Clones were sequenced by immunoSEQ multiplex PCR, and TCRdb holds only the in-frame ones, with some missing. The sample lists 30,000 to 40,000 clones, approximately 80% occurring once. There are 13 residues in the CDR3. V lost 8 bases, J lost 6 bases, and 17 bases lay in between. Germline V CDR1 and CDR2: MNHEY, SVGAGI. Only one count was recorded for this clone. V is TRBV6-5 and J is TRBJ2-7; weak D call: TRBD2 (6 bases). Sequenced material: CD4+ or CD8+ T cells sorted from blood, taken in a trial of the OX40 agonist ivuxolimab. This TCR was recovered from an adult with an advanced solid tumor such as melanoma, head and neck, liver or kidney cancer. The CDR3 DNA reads TGTGCCAGCGGGGACGCCTGGAGGGGCGAGCAGTACTTC. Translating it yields CASGDAWRGEQYF.